This entry features one TCR beta chain sequence. Its antigen is still unknown. The germline gene is not matched at one end of the junction; a read error may be the cause. TCRdb passed the reads through MiXCR, listing each CDR3 protein once. The sample includes about 210,000 distinct CDR3 sequences, 6% to 8% of them seen just once. This sample was included in a study of T cell repertoires in cytomegalovirus infection. Overall study context: From public TCR beta signatures came an indication of both CMV infection and matching HLA type. Findings and caveats of the study: Carriage of CMV together with the relevant HLA was identifiable through cumulative public TCR beta family frequency.

The TCR originated in a human donor in good health (CMV status not recorded). Some clones in this sample may be carry-over from other donors' samples. Sequencing was carried out using PBMCs.

DNA for the CDR3: TGCAGCGTTTCGGGGGCCTCTGTGGCCAACGTCCTGACTTTC. Translating it yields CSVSGASVANVLTF. The V call is TRBV29-1, the J call TRBJ2-6; D possibly matches TRBD1 or TRBD2 (6 bases each). This CDR3 region has 14 residues. The germline CDR1 and CDR2 sequences are SQVTM and ANQGSEA.